A single T cell receptor beta chain is shown here with its context. As originally analysed: Amplification with reference gene primers provided the estimates of nucleated cell counts. Assay used: immunoSEQ multiplex PCR; TCRdb lists only in-frame clones, some missing. V, J and clone size derive from that table, while D and trimming were established from the DNA sequence. This table holds 120,000 or so clones, around four fifths found once. This sample stems from a study of blood T cell repertoires in COVID-19. Study-wide context: The origin of the acute and convalescent COVID-19 samples was the United States, Italy and Spain. T cells, B-cell-depleted T cells, or PBMCs supplied cDNA or gDNA.

Germline V gives CDR1 SGDLS, CDR2 YYNGEE. Between the trimmed V and J ends, which lost 4 bases and 2 bases, there was a span of 10 bases. There are 13 residues in the CDR3. The receptor was isolated from a man aged 80 or over with active or convalescent COVID-19. The specimen sequenced was peripheral blood. The chain recombines TRBV9 with TRBJ2-7; a weak D match, TRBD1 (6 bases). The CDR3: CASSPTGAYEQYF. The CDR3 region has the DNA TGTGCCAGCAGCCCGACAGGAGCCTACGAGCAGTACTTC.